This TCR beta chain was identified during a study of blood T cell repertoires in COVID-19. To note about this clone: This CDR3 is also generated by other DNA sequences in the sample.

Clones were sequenced by immunoSEQ multiplex PCR, and TCRdb holds only the in-frame ones, with some missing. The sample consists of hundreds of thousands of clones, 75% to 90% of them appearing once. The TCR originated in a woman between 18 and 29 years old with acute or convalescent COVID-19. Material for sequencing was peripheral blood.

CDR3 coding DNA: TGTGCCAGTAGTATAGCAGGGGGCTACACCTTC. It encodes CASSIAGGYTF. V usage is TRBV19 and J usage is TRBJ1-2, with a weak D call TRBD1 (5 bases). Germline CDR1 and CDR2: LNHDA and SQIVND (reference sequence). The CDR3 runs to 11 residues. Trimming pared 1 base from V and 8 bases from J, leaving 5 bases between.